The 20 T cell receptor beta chains presented below share a single source sample, sequenced in a study of blood T cell dynamics during melanoma immunotherapy. The protocol was immunoSEQ multiplex PCR, while the TCRdb copy is restricted to in-frame clones and leaves out a portion. The data contain some 11,000 clones, almost 85% of them singletons. Time point in this sample: pre-treatment baseline. The specimen was blood, collected from a patient treated with checkpoint blockade. The receptor set was obtained from a human donor with melanoma.

For the CDR3, the DNA is TGTGCCAGCAGTGGACAGGCCCGCTCTGGGGCCAACGTCCTGACTTTC. Protein sequence: CASSGQARSGANVLTF. The chain carries TRBV6-1 and TRBJ2-6; a weak D match, TRBD1 (6 bases). Germline assignment: CDR1 MNHNS and CDR2 SASEGT. This CDR3 spans 16 amino acids. Trimming left V 4 bases short and J 0 bases short, with 10 bases between.

The rearrangement links TRBV6-5 to TRBJ1-2, with D unclear. This CDR3 has 12 amino acids. V was clipped by 2 bases and J by 7 bases, with 8 bases between them. The V gene's germline CDR1 is MNHEY and CDR2 SVGAGI. CDR3 loop: CASSYVGGGYTF. The CDR3 nucleotides read TGTGCCAGCAGTTACGTGGGCGGTGGCTACACCTTC.

V gene TRBV7-2 combines with J gene TRBJ2-3; D perhaps matches TRBD2 (5 bases). CDR1 SGHTA and CDR2 FQGNSA come from the germline V gene. This CDR3 spans 17 amino acids. Trimming took off 5 bases at V and 0 bases at J, with 18 bases between the two ends. The CDR3 reads CASSLLAGDPSTDTQYF. The CDR3 DNA follows: TGTGCCAGCAGCCTTCTCGCGGGCGATCCTAGCACAGATACGCAGTATTTT.

The gene calls are TRBV7-3 and TRBJ2-5, with 8 positions matching TRBD2. The germline CDR1 and CDR2 sequences are SGHTA and FQGTGA. The CDR3 spans 17 residues. V was clipped by 5 bases and J by 5 bases; unmatched bases: 16. CDR3 in DNA: TGTGCCAGCAGCCTGAGTGGCCTAGCGGGTGAAGGGGAGACCCAGTACTTC. The encoded protein is CASSLSGLAGEGETQYF.

The genes are TRBV15 and TRBJ2-7, with 8 bases lining up with TRBD2. The trim removed 4 bases at V and 4 bases at J, leaving 9 bases unmatched. The CDR3 totals 15 residues. Germline V lookup: CDR1 LNHNV, CDR2 YYDKDF (reference sequence). CDR3 loop: CATSTGAAGAYEQYF. The CDR3 region has the DNA TGTGCCACCAGCACTGGGGCAGCGGGGGCTTACGAGCAGTACTTC.

This clone occurred a few times. The V call is TRBV2, the J call TRBJ2-7; D is possibly TRBD1 (5 bases). V gave up 5 bases and J gave up 5 bases, with 13 bases separating them. The germline CDR1 and CDR2 sequences are SNHLY and FYNNEI. This CDR3 is built from 13 residues. The CDR3 region is CASSYSGSDEQYF. The CDR3 coding sequence is TGTGCCAGCAGTTACTCAGGGTCCGACGAGCAGTACTTC.

The V gene is TRBV7-9, the J gene TRBJ2-4, with D perhaps TRBD1 (5 bases). Per germline, CDR1 SEHNR and CDR2 FQNEAQ (reference sequence). Deletions cut 6 bases from V and 16 bases from J, with 22 bases between. The CDR3 runs 13 residues. The CDR3 sequence is CASSQGAEPPIYF. The CDR3 coding sequence is TGTGCCAGCAGTCAAGGGGCGGAGCCGCCTATTTACTTC.

The chain couples TRBV5-1 to TRBJ1-1; no clear D. The ends were cut back, 4 bases at V and 0 bases at J, with 10 bases in the middle. This CDR3 is built from 14 residues. The germline gives CDR1 SGHRS, CDR2 YFSETQ. The CDR3 loop reads CASSPTAVNTEAFF. The CDR3 nucleotides are TGCGCCAGCAGCCCTACCGCCGTGAACACTGAAGCTTTCTTT. Based on the CDR3 plus reference TRBV5-1 and TRBJ1-1, the full variable domain is KAGVTQTPRYLIKTRGQQVTLSCSPISGHRSVSWYQQTPGQGLQFLFEYFSETQRNKGNFPGRFSGRQFSNSRSEMNVSTLELGDSALYLCASSPTAVNTEAFFGQGTRLTVV.

This chain uses TRBV6-5 with TRBJ1-1, with 9 nucleotides matching TRBD1. The CDR3 is made up of 13 amino acids. The J segment lost 6 bases and the V segment lost 6 bases, leaving 5 bases of the junction unmatched. In germline, CDR1 is MNHEY, CDR2 SVGAGI. The CDR3 region is CASRKQGAAEAFF. CDR3 sequence (DNA): TGTGCCAGCAGAAAACAGGGGGCCGCTGAAGCTTTCTTT.

This clone was counted between two and nine times. The CDR3 DNA reads TGTGCTAGTGGTTTGGGGGACAGGGGTGGCACTGAAGCTTTCTTT. It encodes CASGLGDRGGTEAFF. This chain connects TRBV12-5 to TRBJ1-1; the match to TRBD1 covers 10 bases. Per germline, CDR1 LGHNT and CDR2 FRNRAP. This CDR3 region has 15 residues. J gave up 4 bases and V 1 base, and 3 bases lay outside the gene matches.

The chain has TRBV6-6 and TRBJ1-5; maybe TRBD1 (5 bases). V was shortened by 3 bases and J by 5 bases, with 11 bases between the two germline ends. The germline gives CDR1 MNHNY, CDR2 SVGAGI (reference sequence). There are 14 residues in the CDR3. The CDR3 coding sequence is TGTGCCAGCAGTTATCAGGGAAGTTATCAGCCCCAGCATTTT. Protein: CASSYQGSYQPQHF.

This clone was observed a handful of times. One junction end disagrees with the germline gene, perhaps due to a read error. This chain uses TRBV7-7 with TRBJ2-2; TRBD2 matches 7 bases. From germline, CDR1 is SSHAT and CDR2 FNYEAQ (reference sequence). This CDR3 spans 14 amino acids. CDR3 in amino acids: CASSLGGNIGELFF. As DNA, the CDR3 is TGTGCCAGCAGCTTGGGGGGGAACATCGGGGAGCTGTTTTTT.

This clone is large. This chain connects TRBV9 to TRBJ2-5; possibly TRBD2 for D (5 bases). The germline gives CDR1 SGDLS, CDR2 YYNGEE. This CDR3 region has 16 residues. Trimming stripped 4 bases from V and 5 bases from J, with 21 bases between. CDR3 nucleotides: TGTGCCAGCAGCCCGAGAGGACCCTCCCCGGGGGAGACCCAGTACTTC. This gives the protein CASSPRGPSPGETQYF.

The chain uses TRBV5-1 and TRBJ2-2; the D is unclear. Germline V gives CDR1 SGHRS, CDR2 YFSETQ. V was cut by 8 bases and J by 0 bases, with 20 bases left in between. The CDR3 contains 17 residues. The CDR3 loop is CARLLIRCRANTGELFF. For the CDR3, the DNA is TGCGCCAGACTCCTAATAAGGTGTAGGGCGAACACCGGGGAGCTGTTTTTT.

This clone was picked up a small number of times. The chain links TRBV7-2 to TRBJ1-5; perhaps TRBD1 as D (5 bases). Germline V lookup: CDR1 SGHTA, CDR2 FQGNSA. Trimming shortened V by 0 bases and J by 6 bases, and 12 bases separated the two germline ends. This CDR3 is 15 amino acids long. This chain's CDR3 is CASSLALGGSQPQHF. The CDR3 coding sequence is TGTGCCAGCAGCTTAGCGCTCGGGGGTAGTCAGCCCCAGCATTTT.

On this clone itself: Other DNA sequences within the sample encode an identical CDR3. This chain uses TRBV6-6 with TRBJ1-1; D is possibly TRBD1 (6 bases). The CDR3 has 15 amino acids. Trimming removed 4 bases from V and 8 bases from J, with 20 bases in between. Germline V lookup: CDR1 MNHNY, CDR2 SVGAGI (reference sequence). The CDR3 DNA reads TGTGCCAGCAGTTCCTTGGACTCGGGGGGGGCGGAAGCTTTCTTT. Translating it yields CASSSLDSGGAEAFF.

The V gene is TRBV2, the J gene TRBJ1-6; unclear D gene. Germline V CDR1 and CDR2: SNHLY, FYNNEI. This CDR3 region has 17 residues. V was trimmed by 7 bases and J by 0 bases, leaving 16 bases between them. The CDR3 coding sequence is TGTGCCAGCACCCTAGAGAGGGCGAGCTCCTATAATTCACCCCTCCACTTT. This sequence encodes CASTLERASSYNSPLHF.

This clone was detected only once. The chain couples TRBV7-9 to TRBJ2-5; D is perhaps TRBD2 (6 bases). CDR1 SEHNR and CDR2 FQNEAQ come from the germline V gene (reference sequence). Trimming took off 2 bases at V and 2 bases at J, with 15 bases between the two ends. The CDR3 contains 16 residues. CDR3 protein: CASSLIGGGVQETQYF. The DNA for the CDR3 is TGTGCCAGCAGCTTAATTGGGGGAGGCGTTCAAGAGACCCAGTACTTC.

This sequence joins TRBV12-5 and TRBJ1-5; D is unclear. The germline V gene encodes CDR1 LGHNT and CDR2 FRNRAP. Trimming took 5 bases from V and 1 from J, leaving 9 bases between them. CDR3 length: 14 amino acids. This chain's CDR3 is CASGPGGSNQPQHF. CDR3 sequence (DNA): TGTGCTAGTGGTCCGGGAGGCAGCAATCAGCCCCAGCATTTT.

The genes are TRBV2 and TRBJ2-1; D unresolved. Germline V lookup: CDR1 SNHLY, CDR2 FYNNEI. Trimming cost V 2 bases and J 4 bases, with 6 bases left between them. The CDR3 consists of 13 residues. CDR3 sequence (DNA): TGTGCCAGCAGTGAAATTGGTTACAATGAGCAGTTCTTC. It yields the protein CASSEIGYNEQFF.